This T cell receptor beta chain derives from a study of Ad26.COV2.S vaccination and SARS-CoV-2 variants. Study information: Enrollment placed the donor in the COV1001 Ad26.COV2.S trial arm. Regarding the study as a whole: Substantial breadth in spike-specific CD8+ and CD4+ T cell responses was reportedly seen after vaccination. Recipients given vaccine exceeded placebo recipients in spike-specific TCR breadth.

The CDR3 loop spans 16 amino acids. V was pared by 1 base and J by 2 bases, with 12 bases between. The germline CDR1 and CDR2 sequences are MGHRA and YSYEKL. Clones were read by immunoSEQ multiplex PCR, and TCRdb kept only the in-frame ones, dropping some. This table has around 250,000 clones, roughly 85% appearing once. The treatment denotes: over 15 received Ad26.COV2.S at low or high dose, single or two shots; about 5 received placebo; per-sample allocation not given. Day 63 after the first vaccine or placebo injection was the time point for sampling. An adult aged 18-55 years in Boston served as the donor. With regard to this clone: The antigen is unknown.

The V call is TRBV4-1, the J call TRBJ1-5; D remains unclear. The specimen comprised peripheral blood, sampled in a trial of Ad26.COV2.S vaccine versus placebo. The source of this sequence is a person aged 18-65 years who received the Ad26.COV2.S COVID-19 vaccine or a placebo. CDR3 in amino acids: CASSQGATDGNQPQHF. In DNA, the CDR3 is TGCGCCAGCAGCCAAGGGGCGACTGACGGCAATCAGCCCCAGCATTTT.